This T cell receptor beta chain was observed in a study of blood T cell repertoires in COVID-19. For the study at large: Samples representing acute and convalescent COVID-19 were sourced from the United States, Italy and Spain. PBMCs, B-cell-depleted T cells, or T cells provided the cDNA or gDNA that made up the material.

Germline V gene sequence: CDR1 SGHNT, CDR2 YENEEA. CDR3 length equals 15 residues. V gave up 5 bases and J gave up 4 bases; unmatched junction bases: 7. Study processing details: Reference gene primer amplification gave nucleated cell count estimates. Clones were sequenced by immunoSEQ multiplex PCR, and TCRdb holds only the in-frame ones, with some missing. The D gene and trimming were derived from the DNA, and the V and J assignments and clone size from that table. The sample holds about 210,000 clones; around 83% are singletons and the top ten take roughly 8.8%. Sequencing was done on a sample of peripheral blood. V usage is TRBV11-3 and J usage is TRBJ2-2; 7 nucleotides agree with TRBD2. This clonotype originated in a woman aged 45-60 years with acute or convalescent COVID-19. As DNA, the CDR3 is TGTGCCAGCAGCCGAATGGGCGGGGGCACCGGGGAGCTGTTTTTT. Translated, it gives CASSRMGGGTGELFF.